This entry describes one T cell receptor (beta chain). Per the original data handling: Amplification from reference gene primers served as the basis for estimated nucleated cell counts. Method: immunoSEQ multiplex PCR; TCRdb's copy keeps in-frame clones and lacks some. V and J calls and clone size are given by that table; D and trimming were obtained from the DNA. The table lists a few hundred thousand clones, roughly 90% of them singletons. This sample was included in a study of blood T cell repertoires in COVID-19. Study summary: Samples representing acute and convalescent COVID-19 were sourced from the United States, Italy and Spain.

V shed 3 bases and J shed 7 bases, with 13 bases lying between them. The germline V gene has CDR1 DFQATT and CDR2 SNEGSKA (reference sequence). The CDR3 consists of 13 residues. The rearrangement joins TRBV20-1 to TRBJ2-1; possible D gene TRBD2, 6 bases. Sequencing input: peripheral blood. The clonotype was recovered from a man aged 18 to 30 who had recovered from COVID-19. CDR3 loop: CSASSGSRNEQFF. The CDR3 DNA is TGCAGTGCTAGTTCCGGGAGTCGAAATGAGCAGTTCTTC.